These 13 T cell receptor beta chains were all obtained from the same sample, sequenced in a study of blood T cell repertoires in COVID-19. Libraries were prepared by immunoSEQ multiplex PCR; TCRdb keeps only in-frame clonotypes and omits some of them. Of roughly 250,000 clones detected, 87% appear once; the ten largest clones hold approximately 2.8%. The material sequenced was PBMCs or T cells enriched from blood (not recorded which). The source of these receptors is a woman aged 25 to 39 with acute COVID-19.

The chain has TRBV11-2 and TRBJ2-3; a weak D match, TRBD2 (6 bases). CDR1 is SGHAT, CDR2 FQNNGV, per germline. Between the trimmed V and J ends, which lost 8 bases and 6 bases, there was a span of 15 bases. CDR3 length equals 13 residues. CDR3 protein: CASHFAGWDTQYF. The CDR3 DNA follows: TGTGCCAGCCACTTCGCGGGGTGGGATACGCAGTATTTT.

The chain has TRBV3-1 (or the pseudogene TRBV3-2) and TRBJ1-2; D uncertain. The germline gives CDR1 LGHDT, CDR2 YNNKEL (reference sequence). With 0 bases removed from V and 6 bases from J, the gap between germline ends came to 8 bases. CDR3 length equals 13 residues. The CDR3 sequence: CASSQDYTNGYTF. CDR3 in DNA: TGTGCCAGCAGCCAAGATTACACAAATGGCTACACCTTC.

The rearrangement joins TRBV7-8 to TRBJ2-3; 11 nucleotides agree with TRBD2. Per germline, CDR1 SGHVS and CDR2 FQNEAQ. This CDR3 has 21 amino acids. The ends lost 1 base at V and 6 bases at J; junction bases unmatched: 21. In DNA, the CDR3 is TGTGCCAGCAGCTTAGATTATGACCCGATACTGACTAGCGGGGACGGGGATACGCAGTATTTT. Amino acid sequence: CASSLDYDPILTSGDGDTQYF.

The rearrangement joins TRBV3-1 (or the pseudogene TRBV3-2) to TRBJ1-2; unclear D gene. The CDR3 length is 14 residues. Germline loops: CDR1 LGHDT, CDR2 YNNKEL (reference sequence). The ends were cut back, 1 base at V and 8 bases at J, with 14 bases in the middle. CDR3 coding DNA: TGTGCCAGCAGCCAAGGGTCAGGTGTCTGGGGCTACACCTTC. Its translation: CASSQGSGVWGYTF.

This chain connects TRBV7-6 to TRBJ2-7; no clear D gene. In germline, CDR1 is SGHVS, CDR2 FNYEAQ. V lost 1 base to trimming and J lost 0 bases, with 7 bases between them. The CDR3 contains 14 residues. The CDR3 spells CASSLGHLSYEQYF. The CDR3 DNA reads TGTGCCAGCAGCTTAGGACACCTCTCCTACGAGCAGTACTTC.

This chain's CDR3 is CASSQRDRVTNEQFF. The CDR3 DNA is TGTGCCAGCAGCCAGAGGGACAGGGTCACCAATGAGCAGTTCTTC. V and J are TRBV3-1 (or the pseudogene TRBV3-2) and TRBJ2-1, with 9 bases matching TRBD1. With 3 bases clipped from V and 6 bases from J, the junction kept 6 bases outside the gene matches. Looked up from germline, CDR1 is LGHDT and CDR2 is YNNKEL (reference sequence). The CDR3 runs 15 residues.

V usage is TRBV27 and J usage is TRBJ2-2; 14 bases are a match to TRBD2. The V gene's germline CDR1 is MNHEY and CDR2 SMNVEV (reference sequence). V was clipped by 5 bases and J by 4 bases; unmatched bases: 9. This CDR3 has 18 residues. The CDR3 here is CASSLPGLAGVITGELFF. CDR3 bases: TGTGCCAGCAGTCTCCCGGGACTAGCGGGGGTCATCACCGGGGAGCTGTTTTTT.

The CDR3 here is CASSWKTGGLGNQPQHF. Here the CDR3 DNA reads TGTGCCAGTAGTTGGAAGACAGGGGGATTGGGCAATCAGCCCCAGCATTTT. The V gene is TRBV19, the J gene TRBJ1-5; 9 nucleotides match TRBD1. The V gene end was trimmed by 5 bases and the J gene end by 2 bases; junction bases not matched to a gene: 10. CDR1 and CDR2 from the germline V gene are LNHDA and SQIVND (reference sequence). The CDR3 spans 17 residues.

The chain has TRBV5-1 and TRBJ2-5; D may be TRBD1 (5 bases). The V gene lost 2 bases and the J gene lost 5 bases, with 13 bases spanning the gap. CDR3 length equals 14 residues. Germline V gene data show CDR1 as SGHRS and CDR2 as YFSETQ. The CDR3 is CASSLGQQGETQYF. CDR3 coding DNA: TGCGCCAGCAGCTTAGGACAACAAGGGGAGACCCAGTACTTC.

The V gene is TRBV5-1, the J gene TRBJ1-4, with 7 bases aligning to TRBD1. Trimming removed 4 bases from V and 0 bases from J; junction bases left unmatched: 18. This CDR3 region has 20 residues. CDR1 and CDR2 from the germline V gene are SGHRS and YFSETQ. The CDR3 sequence is CASSPADRTGRPTTNEKLFF. The CDR3 region has the DNA TGCGCCAGCAGCCCCGCCGACAGGACAGGTAGGCCAACAACTAATGAAAAACTGTTTTTT.

This clone was found a few times. The genes are TRBV4-3 and TRBJ1-2, with D possibly TRBD1 on 5 matching bases. This CDR3 is 15 amino acids long. The V and J ends lost 0 bases and 4 bases respectively, with 12 bases between them. Per germline, CDR1 LGHNA and CDR2 YSLEER. The CDR3 DNA reads TGCGCCAGCAGCCAAGAAGTAGGGGTGGGCTATGGCTACACCTTC. It translates to CASSQEVGVGYGYTF.

This clone was counted a few times. The chain employs TRBV27 and TRBJ1-4; no firm D call. V shed 5 bases and J shed 8 bases, with 15 bases lying between them. Germline V gene lookup returns CDR1 MNHEY and CDR2 SMNVEV (reference sequence). The CDR3 length is 14 residues. The CDR3 bases are TGTGCCAGCAGTCCCCACTTGAGGTTGGAAAAACTGTTTTTT. This translates into CASSPHLRLEKLFF.

The chain is built from TRBV10-3 and TRBJ1-6, with a possible D match to TRBD1 (6 bases). The CDR3 covers 13 residues. Between the trimmed V and J ends, which lost 4 bases and 9 bases, there was a span of 10 bases. From germline, CDR1 is ENHRY and CDR2 SYGVKD. As DNA, the CDR3 is TGTGCCATCAGTGGGACAGCGCTTTCACCCCTCCACTTT. It is translated as CAISGTALSPLHF.